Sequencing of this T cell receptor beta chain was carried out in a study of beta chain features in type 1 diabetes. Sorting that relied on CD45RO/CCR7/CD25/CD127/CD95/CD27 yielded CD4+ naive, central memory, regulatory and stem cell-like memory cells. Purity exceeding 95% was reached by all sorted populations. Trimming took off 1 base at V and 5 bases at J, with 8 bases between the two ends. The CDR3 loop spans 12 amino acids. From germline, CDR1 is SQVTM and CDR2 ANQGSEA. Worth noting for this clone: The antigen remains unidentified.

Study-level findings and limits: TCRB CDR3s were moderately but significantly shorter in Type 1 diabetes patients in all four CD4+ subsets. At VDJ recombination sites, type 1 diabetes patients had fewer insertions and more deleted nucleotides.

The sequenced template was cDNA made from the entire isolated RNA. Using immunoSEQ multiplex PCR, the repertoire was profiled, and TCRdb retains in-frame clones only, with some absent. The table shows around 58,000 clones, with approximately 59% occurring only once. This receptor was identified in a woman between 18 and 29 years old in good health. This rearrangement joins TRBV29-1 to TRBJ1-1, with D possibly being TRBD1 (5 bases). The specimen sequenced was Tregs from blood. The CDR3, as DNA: TGCAGCGTTGAAGTCACAGGTACTGAAGCTTTCTTT. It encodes CSVEVTGTEAFF.